The clone carrying this T cell receptor beta chain was seen only a few times. Its antigen is unidentified. These data are taken from a study of post-analysis software for immune sequencing data. Study context: Some patients lacked subtype; others had relapsing-remitting, secondary progressive or progressive-relapsing disease. Study-wide results and limits: TRBV5-6, TRBV5-1 and TRBV20-1 were among five TRBV segments more frequent in patients than controls. The authors found that F measure strongly co-clustered same-batch samples. Significantly lower normalized Chao1 diversity was found in patients with multiple sclerosis relative to controls.

CDR1 and CDR2 from the germline V gene are GTSNPN and SVGIG (reference sequence). Trimming removed 5 bases at V and 0 bases at J, with 5 bases between. The length of the CDR3 is 12 residues. Sequencing libraries made from TCR beta cDNA carried unique molecular identifiers. Using its own MiXCR run on the PCR reads, TCRdb lists one record per CDR3 protein. The top ten hold roughly 4.5% of the sample, which has 650,000 to 850,000 distinct CDR3 sequences, about 43% seen once. The rearrangement uses TRBV30 and TRBJ1-5; a possible D gene is TRBD1 (5 bases). This TCR was sampled from a girl between 5 and 17 years old with multiple sclerosis. Sequencing input: blood. Written as DNA, the CDR3 is TGTGCCTGGGGACATAGCAATCAGCCCCAGCATTTT. Translation gives CAWGHSNQPQHF.